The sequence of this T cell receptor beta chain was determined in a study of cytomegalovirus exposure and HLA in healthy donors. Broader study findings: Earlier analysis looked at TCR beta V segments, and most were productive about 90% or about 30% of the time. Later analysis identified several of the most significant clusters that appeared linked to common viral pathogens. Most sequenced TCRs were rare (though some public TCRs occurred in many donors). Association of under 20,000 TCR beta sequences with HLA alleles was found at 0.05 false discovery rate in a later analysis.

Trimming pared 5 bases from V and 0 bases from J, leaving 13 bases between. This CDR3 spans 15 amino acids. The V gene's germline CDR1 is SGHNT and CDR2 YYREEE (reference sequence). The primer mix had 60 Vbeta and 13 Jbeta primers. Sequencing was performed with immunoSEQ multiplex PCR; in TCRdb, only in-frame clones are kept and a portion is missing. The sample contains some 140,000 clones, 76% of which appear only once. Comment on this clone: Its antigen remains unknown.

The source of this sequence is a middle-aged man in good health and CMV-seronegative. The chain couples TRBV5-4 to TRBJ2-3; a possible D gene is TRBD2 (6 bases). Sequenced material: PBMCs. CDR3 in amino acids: CASRPGEFSTDTQYF. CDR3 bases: TGTGCCAGCAGGCCGGGGGAGTTTAGCACAGATACGCAGTATTTT.